The T cell receptor beta chain under discussion was sequenced for a study of CD8 T cells in Susac syndrome. Regarding the study as a whole: The TCR sequencing and HLA analysis in the study involved a relatively small number of individuals, as the study acknowledged.

TEMRA cells were FACS-enriched, with CD8+ and CD4+ T cells isolated negatively. A remark on this clonotype: Its antigen remains unknown.

Germline CDR1 reads PRHDT; CDR2 reads FYEKMQ (reference sequence). The V end lost 5 bases, the J end lost 5 bases, and 10 bases lay between the germline ends. This CDR3 has 14 residues. RNA was extracted with the RNeasy kit, and a quantity of about 0.45 to 1 ug was reverse transcribed using random hexamers. The method of amplification for TCR beta CDR3 was immunoSEQ multiplex PCR, covering 54 Vbeta and 13 Jbeta. MiXCR, applied by TCRdb to the immunoSEQ multiplex PCR reads, yields one record per CDR3 protein. This table has about 80,000 distinct CDR3 sequences, 90% to 95% appearing once. This sequence was found in a human donor in good health. The rearrangement joins TRBV13 to TRBJ1-6; D might be TRBD1 (5 bases). The sequencing sample was made of CD8+ T cells from PBMCs. The CDR3 spells CASSPREDNSPLHF. CDR3 DNA: TGTGCCAGCAGCCCCAGGGAGGATAATTCACCCCTCCACTTT.